The T cell receptor beta chain described here comes from a study of human T cells and chemical hapten exposure. Study in general: Throughout a study of 20 to 25 weeks, patients underwent weekly scalp administration of diphenylcyclopropenone doses. Reading of the patch tests, which applied 0.01% DPC to the upper back, occurred at 6 days.

Between the trimmed V and J ends, which lost 8 bases and 8 bases, there was a span of 10 bases. CDR3 length: 11 residues. The germline gives CDR1 SEHNR, CDR2 FQNEAQ (reference sequence). This clonotype was recorded at least ten times. In the library, unique molecular identifiers were attached to individual cDNA molecules. MiXCR was run by TCRdb on the RACE reads, yielding one entry per CDR3 protein. The table includes about 62,000 distinct CDR3 sequences, around 7% detected once. Time point in this sample: pre-sensitization, week 0. Treatment reported: therapeutic diphenylcyclopropenone sensitization with weekly scalp DPC.

This sequence originates from a woman aged 25 to 39 with alopecia areata. Some clones in this sample may be carry-over from other donors' samples. The V and J genes are TRBV7-9 and TRBJ2-1; TRBD1 might be the D (5 bases). The sample here was whole blood, taken in connection with sensitization to the hapten diphenylcyclopropenone (DPC). The CDR3 bases are TGTGCCAGCCTGGCAGGGTATGAGCAGTTCTTC. This encodes CASLAGYEQFF.